This entry features one T cell receptor (beta chain) sequence. As originally analysed: Reference gene primer amplification yielded estimated nucleated cell counts. Assay used: immunoSEQ multiplex PCR; TCRdb lists only in-frame clones, some missing. V and J calls and clone size are copied from that table; D and trimming were computed from the DNA. The sample includes around 59,000 clones, 70% to 80% seen only once; the top ten take roughly 10%. These data originate in a study of blood T cell repertoires in COVID-19. Study information: Samples came from the United States, Italy and Spain, spanning acute and convalescent COVID-19. PBMCs, B-cell-depleted T cells, or T cells provided the cDNA or gDNA that made up the material.

V lost 4 bases and J lost 8, with 14 bases in between. Germline lookup yields CDR1 SGHDN and CDR2 FVKESK. This CDR3 region has 13 residues. Sequenced sample: peripheral blood. This chain uses TRBV14 with TRBJ1-2; D is perhaps TRBD1 (5 bases). This sequence originates from a human donor in a cohort sampled during active COVID-19. The CDR3 loop is CASSRQSYEGYTF. The CDR3 DNA reads TGTGCCAGCAGCCGACAGAGCTATGAAGGCTACACCTTC.